Detailed here is one TCR beta chain. The sample comes from a study of blood T cell repertoires in COVID-19. CDR3 size: 13 residues. Germline V lookup: CDR1 LGHDT, CDR2 YNNKEL (reference sequence). V was clipped by 1 base and J by 6 bases, with 6 bases between them. Participant-reported clinical history was the basis for cohort assignment. Individuals in the exposed group had encountered a COVID-19 case within 2 weeks preceding study entry. In the original analysis: The authors estimated nucleated cell counts from reference gene primer amplification. This table comes from immunoSEQ multiplex PCR, and its TCRdb copy is limited to in-frame clones, with some not included. The DNA was the basis for D and trimming; V, J and clone size are from that table. This table has under 400,000 clones, about 88% appearing once.

This chain connects TRBV3-1 (or the pseudogene TRBV3-2) to TRBJ2-2; no reliable D call. Material: PBMCs or T cells enriched from blood (not recorded which). This TCR was recovered from a woman aged 25 to 39 who had been exposed to COVID-19. The CDR3 region is CASSQASPGELFF. CDR3 bases: TGTGCCAGCAGCCAAGCTAGTCCCGGGGAGCTGTTTTTT.